Reported below is one T cell receptor beta chain. Its cognate antigen has yet to be identified. No much larger clone is present one base from it, and per-base qualities are unavailable. Separate from the roughly 660-subject first cohort, the validation cohort of more than 90 subjects was the group to which the donors belonged. From the germline V gene, CDR1 is KGHSH and CDR2 is LQKENI. The CDR3 sequence holds 15 residues, the cysteine and phenylalanine included. Only the CDR3 DNA is retained, 45 bases long and in frame from the first base. Trimming leaves V shorter by 3 bases and J shorter by 5 bases, with the junction holding 4 bases beyond the gene matches. The sample is drawn from a study of cytomegalovirus exposure and HLA in healthy donors (TCRdb year 2017). Background for the entire study: According to a later analysis, the 120 or so validation repertoires were produced on the same platform as the approximately 610 repertoires of the first cohort. The study combined high-throughput TCR immunosequencing, statistical association of individual TCRs with disease status, and machine learning to predict cytomegalovirus infection status. A separate validation cohort of some 130 different subjects was used in addition to the roughly 700-subject first cohort. The aim of the study was to test whether cataloging public T cell receptors could identify signatures of past pathogen exposure.

Findings and caveats that apply to the study as a whole: The study gave a list of around 170 TCR beta chains associated with cytomegalovirus. A few of the identified cytomegalovirus-associated TCR beta chains were confirmed in vitro to be specific for cytomegalovirus antigens. Across donors, most TCR sequences were observed very rarely, whereas some public TCRs were present in many individuals. The classifier was reported to diagnose cytomegalovirus status with high specificity and sensitivity in both the original cohort and the validation cohort. In a later analysis, TCRs clustered in the first cohort were found to also tend to co-occur in the 120 or so validation repertoires, with approximately 95% of cluster scores above 0. A later analysis lacked HLA typing for the validation cohort, so it scored co-occurrence in that cohort across all 110 or so repertoires. According to the authors, the approach could potentially be generalized to other disease states and immunological phenotypes.

To prepare the library, the immunoSEQ multiplex PCR assay was applied. Turning to the authors' computational methods: To diagnose cytomegalovirus status from the catalog of TCR beta chain sequences, a statistical classification framework was built. This immuneACCESS table, as held by TCRdb, lists in-frame sequences with V and J called but not all clones. Of the missing ones, under half trace to an unresolved V gene in checked studies; the others have no known cause. For V, J and clone size, that table is used; D and trimming come from the DNA. In this sample the table shows roughly 300,000 clones, about nine tenths of which occur a single time. The ten largest clones take up roughly 0.8% of the sample.

The chain is made from TRBV18 and TRBJ2-5, with 12 middle bases fitting TRBD1. The sequence was obtained from a woman aged 18-29 years in good health and CMV-seronegative. Specimen: PBMCs. The DNA sequence is given as TGTGCCAGCTCACCGGGGACAGGGGGCGGTGAGACCCAGTACTTC. This gives the protein CASSPGTGGGETQYF.